The clone carrying this TCR beta chain was seen more than once but under ten times. The entry originates in a study of blood T cells in healthy people across ages. The CDR3 consists of 16 residues. The V end lost 5 bases, the J end lost 3 bases, and 18 bases lay between the germline ends. Looked up from germline, CDR1 is KGHDR and CDR2 is SFDVKD. Primers used in a second PCR of about 7 to 12 cycles were a sample-barcoded 5' primer and a J-beta primer mix. MiXCR, applied by TCRdb to the 5' RACE reads, yields one record per CDR3 protein. The sample contains around 1,500,000 distinct CDR3 sequences, 42% of which appear only once.

This sequence joins TRBV24-1 and TRBJ1-1; D may be TRBD1 (5 bases). Sequenced: blood. The clonotype originates from a woman between 18 and 29 years old in good health. CDR3 sequence reads: CATSGPGTAGHTEAFF. The DNA of the CDR3 is TGTGCCACCAGTGGGCCCGGGACGGCAGGTCACACTGAAGCTTTCTTT.